This T cell receptor beta chain stems from a study of T cells in women clearing cervical HPV infection. With 6 bases removed from V and 3 bases from J, the gap between germline ends came to 15 bases. Per the germline V gene, CDR1 is MNHNS and CDR2 is SASEGT. This CDR3 is built from 15 residues. Prevalent HPV16 infections were excluded; only incident single HPV16 infections included. Dot-blot hybridization genotyped cervical HPV amplified with MY09/MY11 PCR. Study-wide points: Richness plus V gene abundances separated cases from controls with AUC roughly 0.83. CIN3+ cases had significantly higher TCR repertoire richness than controls, but evenness did not differ.

Points on this clone: Its specificity is not known. The read ends 3 residues before the CDR3 terminus; that terminus is restored from the germline J gene.

Here immunoSEQ multiplex PCR was the method, and the copy in TCRdb shows in-frame clones only, minus some. The sample has tens of thousands of clones. Material for sequencing was blood buffy coat. This rearrangement joins TRBV6-1 to TRBJ1-5, with D maybe TRBD1 (5 bases). This TCR was recovered from a woman aged 18 to 69 with a cervical HPV16 infection that either progressed to CIN3+ or cleared (not recorded which). CDR3: CASSENKQANQPQHF. CDR3 bases read: TGTGCCAGCAGCGAAAATAAACAGGCCAATCAGCCC.